Presented here are 25 T cell receptor beta chains from one specimen sequenced in a study of identical twins. TCRdb processed the 5' RACE reads anew with MiXCR; each CDR3 protein has one entry. This sample carries roughly 470,000 distinct CDR3 sequences, 13% to 15% of them seen once, and the ten largest clones take approximately 0.9%. This sample also belongs to another study, concerning yellow fever vaccine responses in identical twins.

Sequencing input: CD4+ T cells sorted from blood. Every receptor here comes from a young woman in good health.

This clonotype was found a few times. This chain links TRBV7-7 with TRBJ2-5; TRBD2 matches at 7 bases. The germline CDR1 and CDR2 sequences are SSHAT and FNYEAQ (reference sequence). V lost 10 bases and J lost 0; bases outside the gene matches: 5. CDR3 length equals 13 residues. CDR3 DNA: TGTGCCATCATGGGGACTAACCAAGAGACCCAGTACTTC. Its translation: CAIMGTNQETQYF.

The sample holds a few counts of this clonotype. This rearrangement joins TRBV2 to TRBJ2-1; D may be TRBD1 (5 bases). V was shortened by 7 bases and J by 7 bases, with 11 bases between the two germline ends. Germline CDR1 SNHLY, CDR2 FYNNEI. The CDR3 length is 12 residues. DNA of the CDR3: TGTGCCAGCACACAGGCCAGGAATGAGCAGTTCTTC. Protein: CASTQARNEQFF.

The V and J genes are TRBV11-1 and TRBJ2-3; 12 bases agree with TRBD2. The germline gives CDR1 SGHAT, CDR2 FQDESV (reference sequence). This CDR3 is built from 16 residues. V shed 6 bases, J shed 1 base, and the junction held 5 bases outside the gene matches. CDR3 sequence reads: CASSGRTSGGTDTQYF. In DNA form, the CDR3 reads TGTGCCAGCAGTGGCCGGACTAGCGGGGGCACAGATACGCAGTATTTT.

This clonotype was observed at least ten times. The V and J genes are TRBV20-1 and TRBJ2-2, with 10 bases that match TRBD2. CDR3 length: 14 residues. CDR1 and CDR2 (germline): DFQATT, SNEGSKA (reference sequence). The V segment lost 2 bases and the J segment 7 bases; nucleotides outside the gene matches: 4. As DNA, the CDR3 is TGCAGTGCTAGATCACCTAGCGGGAGCGGGGAGCTGTTTTTT. Protein: CSARSPSGSGELFF.

This chain links TRBV5-1 with TRBJ2-5; TRBD2 matches at 14 bases. The CDR3 loop spans 17 amino acids. Germline V gene data show CDR1 as SGHRS and CDR2 as YFSETQ. V gave up 1 base and J gave up 4 bases; unmatched junction bases: 6. In nucleotides, the CDR3 is TGCGCCAGCAGCTTGACCGGGACTAGCGGGGGTCTAGAGACCCAGTACTTC. Encoded protein: CASSLTGTSGGLETQYF.

The genes are TRBV24-1 and TRBJ2-3; D might be TRBD2 (6 bases). Germline CDR1 reads KGHDR; CDR2 reads SFDVKD. Trimming cost V 10 bases and J 4 bases, with 23 bases left between them. The CDR3 runs 16 residues. In DNA form, the CDR3 reads TGTGCCACACAGCGGCAGGGAGGTGCCGAGGCAGATACGCAGTATTTT. Protein product: CATQRQGGAEADTQYF.

This chain uses TRBV12-3 or TRBV12-4 with TRBJ2-1; a weak D match, TRBD1 (6 bases). The V gene lost 4 bases and the J gene lost 0 bases, with 16 bases spanning the gap. The CDR3 length is 17 residues. The CDR3: CASSYLLQGGSYNEQFF. CDR3 nucleotides: TGTGCCAGCAGTTATCTACTACAGGGCGGCTCCTACAATGAGCAGTTCTTC.

This clonotype was detected a few times. The rearrangement uses TRBV28 and TRBJ2-7; TRBD1 might be the D (5 bases). Trimming removed 6 bases from V and 1 base from J, with 10 bases in between. The CDR3 length is 13 residues. Germline values: CDR1 MDHEN, CDR2 SYDVKM. The chain's CDR3 is CASSRTKSYEQYF. The CDR3 DNA is TGTGCCAGCAGCCGGACAAAGTCCTACGAGCAGTACTTC.

This clonotype turned up a few times. The rearrangement joins TRBV28 to TRBJ2-7; D gene unclear. The CDR3 totals 14 residues. V was cut by 6 bases and J by 0 bases, with 12 bases left in between. Germline CDR1 is MDHEN and CDR2 is SYDVKM. The CDR3 DNA follows: TGTGCCAGCAGCCTCGGACCGCCCTCCTACGAGCAGTACTTC. Translated, it gives CASSLGPPSYEQYF.

The V and J genes are TRBV5-1 and TRBJ2-2; 7 bases align to TRBD1. Germline trimming cut 0 bases from V and 7 bases from J; bases unmatched to any gene: 6. This CDR3 comprises 15 residues. Germline CDR1 SGHRS, CDR2 YFSETQ. The CDR3 region is CASSLAVTGIGELFF. The CDR3 DNA reads TGCGCCAGCAGCTTGGCCGTGACAGGGATCGGGGAGCTGTTTTTT.

This clonotype was seen a handful of times. The chain recombines TRBV10-2 with TRBJ2-4; D is perhaps TRBD1 (5 bases). Trimming removed 0 bases from V and 8 bases from J, with 8 bases in between. The germline CDR1 and CDR2 sequences are WSHSY and SAAADI. The CDR3 consists of 13 residues. The CDR3 sequence is CASSESAGYIQYF. The CDR3 DNA reads as TGCGCCAGCAGTGAGTCAGCAGGGTACATTCAGTACTTC.

This clonotype turned up a few times. The chain has TRBV6-2 or TRBV6-3 and TRBJ2-2; no firm D call. The CDR3 spans 13 residues. V was clipped by 2 bases and J by 7 bases, with 8 bases between them. Per germline, CDR1 MNHEY and CDR2 SVGEGT. CDR3 nucleotides: TGTGCCAGCAGTTACCAAGGGCTCGGGGAGCTGTTTTTT. Translation: CASSYQGLGELFF.

This clonotype came up a few times. The chain has TRBV3-1 and TRBJ2-7; 14 nucleotides align to TRBD2. The germline CDR1 and CDR2 sequences are LGHDT and YNNKEL (reference sequence). J lost 11 bases, V lost 0 bases, and 3 bases had no gene match. The CDR3 sequence is 14 residues long. The CDR3 nucleotides are TGTGCCAGCAGCCAAGATTGGACTAGCGGGAGGAAGTACTTC. Its protein product is CASSQDWTSGRKYF.

Only a few counts were recorded for this clonotype. The chain combines TRBV7-9 with TRBJ1-5; D possibly corresponds to TRBD1 (5 bases). The CDR3 consists of 15 residues. Germline V gene sequence: CDR1 SEHNR, CDR2 FQNEAQ (reference sequence). Trimming cost V 5 bases and J 2 bases, with 13 bases left between them. The CDR3 DNA is TGTGCCAGCAGCCCAGTGGGGGATCGCAATCAGCCCCAGCATTTT. Protein sequence: CASSPVGDRNQPQHF.

At least ten counts were recorded for this clonotype. The chain is built from TRBV12-3 or TRBV12-4 and TRBJ2-1; D gene uncertain. This CDR3 is 15 amino acids long. Trimming took 5 bases from V and 0 from J, leaving 11 bases between them. The CDR3 DNA is TGTGCCAGCAGTCCAGCCTGGAGCTCCTACAATGAGCAGTTCTTC. This sequence encodes CASSPAWSSYNEQFF.

The chain joins TRBV12-3 or TRBV12-4 to TRBJ1-5; perhaps TRBD1 as D (5 bases). With 3 bases removed from V and 1 base from J, the gap between germline ends came to 16 bases. The CDR3 totals 17 residues. The CDR3 DNA is TGTGCCAGCAGTTTCGAACAGGTGTCGGTGAGCAATCAGCCCCAGCATTTT. Residues: CASSFEQVSVSNQPQHF.

This clonotype was recorded at least ten times. The J gene is TRBJ2-2, the V gene TRBV7-9; D is unclear. V was clipped by 1 base and J by 2 bases, with 8 bases between them. Germline-derived CDR1 and CDR2 are SEHNR and FQNEAQ (reference sequence). This CDR3 is 15 amino acids long. CDR3 amino acids: CASSLGISNTGELFF. Here the CDR3 DNA reads TGTGCCAGCAGCTTAGGAATCAGCAACACCGGGGAGCTGTTTTTT.

The gene calls are TRBV20-1 and TRBJ2-2, with D hard to call. There are 13 residues in the CDR3. The germline V gene has CDR1 DFQATT and CDR2 SNEGSKA (reference sequence). V was shortened by 5 bases and J by 2 bases, with 9 bases between the two germline ends. Here the CDR3 DNA reads TGCAGTGCTGACGGCTTAAACACCGGGGAGCTGTTTTTT. Amino acid sequence: CSADGLNTGELFF.

The chain carries TRBV7-2 and TRBJ2-1; no firm D call. This CDR3 is built from 11 residues. CDR1 and CDR2 from the germline V gene are SGHTA and FQGNSA. V gave up 2 bases and J gave up 10 bases, with 6 bases separating them. The CDR3 bases are TGTGCCAGCAGCTTACCTAGGGAGCAGTTCTTC. Its protein product is CASSLPREQFF.

The table lists this clonotype with a few counts. The chain joins TRBV29-1 to TRBJ2-7, with 7 bases aligning to TRBD1. V trimming: 5 bases; J trimming: 9 bases; junction bases outside the gene matches: 13. This CDR3 has 13 residues. Germline CDR1 and CDR2: SQVTM and ANQGSEA. The CDR3 region has the DNA TGCAGCGTTTCACCGACAGGGTACCGAGCGCAGTACTTC. This gives the protein CSVSPTGYRAQYF.

This clonotype turned up a few times. V gene TRBV7-9 combines with J gene TRBJ2-2; D possibly matches TRBD1 or TRBD2 (5 bases each). V lost 5 bases and J 6 bases, leaving 19 bases between the germline ends. Germline V CDR1 and CDR2: SEHNR, FQNEAQ (reference sequence). The CDR3 is made up of 16 amino acids. The CDR3, as DNA: TGTGCCAGCAGCCCTGGGGGACCAAAGGTACCCGGGGAGCTGTTTTTT. This encodes CASSPGGPKVPGELFF.

There are many counts of this clonotype. The chain has TRBV5-6 and TRBJ2-2, with a tentative D call TRBD2 (6 bases). CDR3 size: 15 residues. V was trimmed by 1 base and J by 5 bases, leaving 12 bases between them. The V gene's germline CDR1 is SGHDT and CDR2 YYEEEE. The CDR3, as DNA: TGTGCCAGCAGCTTGTCTAGCGTGGGGACCGGGGAGCTGTTTTTT. Its translation is CASSLSSVGTGELFF.

This clonotype showed up just a few times. The chain is built from TRBV6-1 and TRBJ2-7; 8 bases line up with TRBD1. CDR3 length equals 16 residues. The junction had 12 bases not matched to a gene; V was cut back by 6 bases and J by 2 bases. CDR1 is MNHNS and CDR2 is SASEGT in the germline V gene. The CDR3 DNA follows: TGTGCCAGCAGCCGAGTAGGCCAGGGGGCTGCCTACGAGCAGTACTTC. This sequence encodes CASSRVGQGAAYEQYF.

The CDR3 protein is CASSPEGNHEQYF. The DNA for the CDR3 is TGTGCCAGCTCACCAGAGGGGAATCACGAGCAGTACTTC. The V gene is TRBV18, the J gene TRBJ2-7; D could derive from TRBD1 or TRBD2 (5 bases each). Germline CDR1 KGHSH, CDR2 LQKENI. With 2 bases removed from V and 5 bases from J, the gap between germline ends came to 10 bases. The CDR3 is made up of 13 amino acids.

This clonotype appeared a few times. The chain joins TRBV7-2 to TRBJ2-3, with TRBD2 matching over 12 bases. CDR1 is SGHTA and CDR2 is FQGNSA in the germline V gene. CDR3 length: 17 residues. The V segment lost 5 bases and the J segment 2 bases; nucleotides outside the gene matches: 8. CDR3 sequence reads: CASSPLRTSGVTDTQYF. In DNA, the CDR3 is TGTGCCAGCAGCCCCCTCAGGACTAGCGGGGTCACAGATACGCAGTATTTT.